This is a list of T cell receptor beta chains from one sample in a study of shared clonotypes between healthy human individuals. Clones were read by immunoSEQ multiplex PCR, and TCRdb kept only the in-frame ones, dropping some. The sample consists of about 1.5 million clones, roughly 96% of them appearing once. Sequenced material: naive CD4+ T cells sorted from blood. Receptors were obtained from a man aged 25-45 years in good health. The CDR3 runs from the conserved cysteine through the conserved F or W. The D gene is left open where the match is weak. Part of the rows lack a size; the others show once, few, many or a class for expanded clones.

D gene	V gene	J gene	clone size	CDR3 DNA	CDR3 protein
TRBD2	TRBV2	TRBJ2-1	.	TGTGCCAGCCTGGGACGGGAGGTTAGCAATGAGCAGTTCTTC	CASLGREVSNEQFF
TRBD1	TRBV28	TRBJ2-7	.	TGTGCCAGCAGTTTCTTACACGGACAGGGGAGCTCCTACGAGCAGTACTTC	CASSFLHGQGSSYEQYF
.	TRBV5-4	TRBJ2-3	.	TGTGCCAGCAGACGGGACGGAAGGGGTAGCACAGATACGCAGTATTTT	CASRRDGRGSTDTQYF
.	TRBV2	TRBJ2-4	.	TGTGCCAGCAGTGCAACAGGGAAGGACATTCAGTACTTC	CASSATGKDIQYF
.	TRBV6-5	TRBJ2-5	once	TGTGCCAGCAGCCACGAAGGAGGGAAAGAGACCCAGTACTTC	CASSHEGGKETQYF
.	TRBV6-1	TRBJ2-3	.	TGTGCCACCGTGAGGGGAGGACCGTTGGATACGCAGTATTTT	CATVRGGPLDTQYF
TRBD2	TRBV15	TRBJ2-5	once	TGTGCCACCAGCAGACGAGATCATAGCGGGCTCCAAGAGACCCAGTACTTC	CATSRRDHSGLQETQYF
.	TRBV28	TRBJ1-4	.	TGTGCCAGCAGTAGGGGGGGTGCCTTGAATGAAAAACTGTTTTTT	CASSRGGALNEKLFF
TRBD1	TRBV28	TRBJ1-5	few	TGTGCCCATGGGACAGGGGATCAGCCCCAGCATTTT	CAHGTGDQPQHF
TRBD2	TRBV5-1	TRBJ2-7	.	TGCGCCAGCAGCTTGGCCTTAGCGGGGCCCTCCTACGAGCAGTACTTC	CASSLALAGPSYEQYF
.	TRBV11-3	TRBJ2-2	.	TGTGCCAGCAGCGGGGGATACACCGGGGAGCTGTTTTTT	CASSGGYTGELFF
.	TRBV7-2	TRBJ1-1	.	TGTGCCAGCAGCTCCCGGCCGGGGACCACTGAAGCTTTCTTT	CASSSRPGTTEAFF
.	TRBV1	TRBJ2-3	.	TGCACCAGCAGCCAAGCGGGAGTGGGCACAGATACGCAGTATTTT	CTSSQAGVGTDTQYF
TRBD2	TRBV30	TRBJ2-5	once	TGTGCCTGGAGTGTTTCAGCGGGAGTGACCCAGTACTTC	CAWSVSAGVTQYF
.	TRBV5-1	TRBJ2-6	.	TGCGCCAGCAGCTTAGGCTCTGGGGCCAACGTCCTGACTTTC	CASSLGSGANVLTF
.	TRBV29-1	TRBJ2-1	once	TGCAGCGTTGTTTTTCTGAGTGGCGAGCAGTTCTTC	CSVVFLSGEQFF
TRBD2	TRBV7-3	TRBJ2-2	.	TGTGCCAGCAGCTTAGACGGGAGGGCCTTCGGGGAGCTGTTTTTT	CASSLDGRAFGELFF
.	TRBV2	TRBJ2-1	.	TGTGCCAGCAGTGACAGGTACAATGAGCAGTTCTTC	CASSDRYNEQFF
.	TRBV27	TRBJ1-5	.	TGTGCCAGCAGTCGTCAGGGAGGTTACCAGCCCCAGCATTTT	CASSRQGGYQPQHF
.	TRBV5-1	TRBJ2-7	.	TGCGCCAGCAGCCGGATGGACTCTAACTACGAGCAGTACTTC	CASSRMDSNYEQYF
TRBD1	TRBV6-1	TRBJ2-7	.	TGTGCCAGCAGGGGCGAGGACAGGGTTCCCTACGAGCAGTACTTC	CASRGEDRVPYEQYF
TRBD1	TRBV5-1	TRBJ2-7	.	TGCGCCAGCAGCTTTGCGACAGGGAACTCCTACGAGCAGTACTTC	CASSFATGNSYEQYF
.	TRBV27	TRBJ2-6	.	TGTGCCAGCAGTTTTGTCGGGGTTACATGGGGCTCTGGGGCCAACGTCCTGACTTTC	CASSFVGVTWGSGANVLTF
.	TRBV27	TRBJ2-3	.	TGTGCCAGCAGTTTACTACGTGCAGATACGCAGTATTTT	CASSLLRADTQYF
TRBD1	TRBV11-1	TRBJ1-2	.	TGTGCCAGCAGCTTAGCACAGGGGTTCTATGGCTACACCTTC	CASSLAQGFYGYTF
TRBD2	TRBV28	TRBJ2-1	.	TGTGCCAGCCTAACGACTAGCGGGATCTCCCACGAGCAGTTCTTC	CASLTTSGISHEQFF
.	TRBV5-4	TRBJ1-1	.	TGTGCCAGCAGCCCCCCCCGCAGGGACACTGAAGCTTTCTTT	CASSPPRRDTEAFF
.	TRBV5-6	TRBJ2-1	.	TGTGCCAGCAGCTTGGTGGGGGTTAGCTCCTACAATGAGCAGTTCTTC	CASSLVGVSSYNEQFF
TRBD2	TRBV10-3	TRBJ2-3	.	TGTGCCATCAGCCTGACTAGCGGCACAGATACGCAGTATTTT	CAISLTSGTDTQYF
.	TRBV7-8	TRBJ2-7	.	TGTGCCAGCAGCTTAGCCCCAGTAGGGGGCTCCTACGAGCAGTACTTC	CASSLAPVGGSYEQYF
TRBD1	TRBV12-5	TRBJ2-3	.	TGTGCTAGTGCCCAGGGGGCGACTCGGGATACGCAGTATTTT	CASAQGATRDTQYF
.	TRBV11-2	TRBJ1-2	.	TGTGCCAGCAGCGAAACCGACGGGGAAGCCTATGGCTACACCTTC	CASSETDGEAYGYTF
TRBD2	TRBV28	TRBJ2-1	.	TGTGCCAGCAGTCAGGGAGGGAGCTCCTACAATGAGCAGTTCTTC	CASSQGGSSYNEQFF
.	TRBV5-6	TRBJ1-1	.	TGTGCCAGCAGCTTGGCCTGGGGGGAGCCGAACACTGAAGCTTTCTTT	CASSLAWGEPNTEAFF
TRBD2	TRBV4-3	TRBJ2-1	.	TGCGCCAGCAGCCAGGCCCCAATAGCGGGAGGGCCTAGTGAGCAGTTCTTC	CASSQAPIAGGPSEQFF
.	TRBV28	TRBJ2-7	.	TGTGCCAGCAGTTTAGGGCGAGCCGTCTCTAACGAGCAGTACTTC	CASSLGRAVSNEQYF
TRBD2	TRBV7-8	TRBJ2-1	.	TGTGCCAGCAGCCCCCCGTTAGCGGGAGGCTGGAGCTCCTACAATGAGCAGTTCTTC	CASSPPLAGGWSSYNEQFF
.	TRBV11-3	TRBJ2-1	once	TGTGCCAGCAGCTTAGGACGGATCTCCTACAATGAGCAGTTCTTC	CASSLGRISYNEQFF
TRBD2	TRBV27	TRBJ2-3	once	TGTGCCAGCAGTTTATACCCGACTAGCGGCACAGATACGCAGTATTTT	CASSLYPTSGTDTQYF
.	TRBV28	TRBJ2-7	.	TGTGCCAGCAGCCCCGTTTCCTACGAGCAGTACTTC	CASSPVSYEQYF
TRBD1	TRBV19	TRBJ1-1	.	TGTGCCAGTAGTAAGCGTACCTCCGGGACAGGGAAGGCTTTCTTT	CASSKRTSGTGKAFF
.	TRBV5-1	TRBJ2-2	.	TGCGCCAGCAGCTTGGACAGGGCGAACACCGGGGAGCTGTTTTTT	CASSLDRANTGELFF
.	TRBV9	TRBJ2-7	few	TGTGCCAGCAGCGTTCGGGACGACTACCGGTACGAGCAGTACTTC	CASSVRDDYRYEQYF
.	TRBV5-8	TRBJ1-5	.	TGTGCCAGCAGCTCGTCCATGGGGAATAAGCCCCAGCATTTT	CASSSSMGNKPQHF
TRBD2	TRBV28	TRBJ2-7	once	TGTGCCAGCAGTAGCGCACGCCGGGGACTAGCGGACTATTACGAGCAGTACTTC	CASSSARRGLADYYEQYF
TRBD1	TRBV19	TRBJ2-7	.	TGTGCCAGTAGTTCACCGGGACAGTCCTACGAGCAGTACTTC	CASSSPGQSYEQYF
.	TRBV19	TRBJ2-2	.	TGTGCCAGTAGTCAGGGTTGGGGCACCGGGGAGCTGTTTTTT	CASSQGWGTGELFF
.	TRBV6-5	TRBJ2-1	.	TGTGCCAGCAGTTACCATCCCGGGAGCCCCCCGGGTGGTCTGTTCTTC	CASSYHPGSPPGGLFF
.	TRBV5-1	TRBJ2-3	.	TGCGCCAGCAGCTTGTTGGGGACAGATACGCAGTATTTT	CASSLLGTDTQYF
TRBD2	TRBV19	TRBJ2-4	.	TGTGCCAGTAGTATATCCCTAGCGGGAGTGGGGAACATTCAGTACTTC	CASSISLAGVGNIQYF
TRBD1	TRBV28	TRBJ1-1	.	TGTGCCAGCAGTTTGGGGACAGGGTCAGGCACTGAAGCTTTCTTT	CASSLGTGSGTEAFF
TRBD2	TRBV14	TRBJ2-1	.	TGTGCCAGCAGCCCCACTTGGACTAGCCTATCCTACAATGAGCAGTTCTTC	CASSPTWTSLSYNEQFF
TRBD2	TRBV4-1	TRBJ2-2	.	TGCGCCAGCAGCCACCCGCCCTTGGGGACTACCACCGGGGAGCTGTTTTTT	CASSHPPLGTTTGELFF
.	TRBV18	TRBJ2-5	.	TGTGCCAGCTCACCAGGGGTCCCTCGGGAGACCCAGTACTTC	CASSPGVPRETQYF
TRBD2	TRBV10-3	TRBJ2-2	.	TGTGCCATCACCAAAGCGGGAGAATTTACCGGGGAGCTGTTTTTT	CAITKAGEFTGELFF
.	TRBV11-2	TRBJ1-4	.	TGTGCCAGCAGCTCAGGACCGCCAACTAATGAAAAACTGTTTTTT	CASSSGPPTNEKLFF
TRBD1	TRBV10-3	TRBJ1-1	once	TGTGCCATCAGTTTTGGACAGGCTGAAGCTTTCTTT	CAISFGQAEAFF
TRBD2	TRBV27	TRBJ2-3	once	TGTGCCAGCAGGATGGGGACTAGACTAGATACGCAGTATTTT	CASRMGTRLDTQYF